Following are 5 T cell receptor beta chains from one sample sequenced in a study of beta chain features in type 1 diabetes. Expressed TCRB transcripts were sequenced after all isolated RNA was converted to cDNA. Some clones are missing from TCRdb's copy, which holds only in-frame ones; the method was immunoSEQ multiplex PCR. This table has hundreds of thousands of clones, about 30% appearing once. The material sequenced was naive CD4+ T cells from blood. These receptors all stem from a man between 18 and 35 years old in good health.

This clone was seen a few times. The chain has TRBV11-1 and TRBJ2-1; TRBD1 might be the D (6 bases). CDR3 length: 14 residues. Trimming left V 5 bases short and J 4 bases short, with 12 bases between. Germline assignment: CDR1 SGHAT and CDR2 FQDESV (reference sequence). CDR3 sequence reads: CASSLPDRYNEQFF. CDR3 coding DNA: TGTGCCAGCAGCCTACCGGACAGATACAATGAGCAGTTCTTC. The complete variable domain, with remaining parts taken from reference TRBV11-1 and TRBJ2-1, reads EAEVAQSPRYKITEKSQAVAFWCDPISGHATLYWYRQILGQGPELLVQFQDESVVDDSQLPKDRFSAERLKGVDSTLKIQPAELGDSAMYLCASSLPDRYNEQFFGPGTRLTVL.

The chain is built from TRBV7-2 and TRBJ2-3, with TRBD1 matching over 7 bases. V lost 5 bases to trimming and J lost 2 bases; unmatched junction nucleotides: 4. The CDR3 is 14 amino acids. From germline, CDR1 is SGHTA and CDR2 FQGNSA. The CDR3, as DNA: TGTGCCAGCAGCACAGACAGGGCCACAGATACGCAGTATTTT. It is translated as CASSTDRATDTQYF.

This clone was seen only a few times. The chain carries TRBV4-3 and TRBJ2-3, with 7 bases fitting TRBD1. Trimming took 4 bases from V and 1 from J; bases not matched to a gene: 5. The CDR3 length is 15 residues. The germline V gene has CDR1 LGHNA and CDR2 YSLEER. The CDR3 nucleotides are TGCGCCAGCAGCCCCGTAGGACAGGGCACAGATACGCAGTATTTT. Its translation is CASSPVGQGTDTQYF.

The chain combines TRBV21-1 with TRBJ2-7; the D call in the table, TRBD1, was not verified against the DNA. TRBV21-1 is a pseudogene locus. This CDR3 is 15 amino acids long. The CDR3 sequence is CASRTGPTFPYEQYF. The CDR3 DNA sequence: TGTGCCAGCAGGACAGGGCCGACCTTCCCCTACGAGCAGTACTTC.

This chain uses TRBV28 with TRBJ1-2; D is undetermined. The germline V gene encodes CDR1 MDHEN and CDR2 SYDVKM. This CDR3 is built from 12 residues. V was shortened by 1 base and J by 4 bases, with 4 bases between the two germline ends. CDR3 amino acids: CASSLSTYGYTF. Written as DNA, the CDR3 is TGTGCCAGCAGTTTATCGACCTATGGCTACACCTTC.